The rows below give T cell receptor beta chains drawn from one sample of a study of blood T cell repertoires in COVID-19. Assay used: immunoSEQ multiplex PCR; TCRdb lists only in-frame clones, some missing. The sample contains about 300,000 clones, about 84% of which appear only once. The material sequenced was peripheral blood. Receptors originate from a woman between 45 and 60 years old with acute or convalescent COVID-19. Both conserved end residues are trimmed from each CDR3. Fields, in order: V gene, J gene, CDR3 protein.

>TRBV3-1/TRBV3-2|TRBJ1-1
ASSQNGLPNTEAF
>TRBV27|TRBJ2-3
ASSLSLNSVPDTQY
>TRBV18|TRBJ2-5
ASSPQGTGGFQETQY
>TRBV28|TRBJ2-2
ASSRNTGELF
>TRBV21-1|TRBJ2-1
ASSKSGTGFDSEQF
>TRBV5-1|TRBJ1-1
ASSLAYQGATEAF
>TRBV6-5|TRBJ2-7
ASARIDTYEQY
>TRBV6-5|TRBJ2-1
ASRQGNRNEQF
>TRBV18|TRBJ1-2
ASSPSDSSYGYT
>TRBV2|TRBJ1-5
ASSSRRNSNQPQH
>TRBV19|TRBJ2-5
ASSMGLAGEGIETQY
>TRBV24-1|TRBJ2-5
ATSDFFRTGERETQY
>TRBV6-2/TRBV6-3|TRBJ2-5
ASSYYGGGPRETQY
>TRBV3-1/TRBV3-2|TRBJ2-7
ASSQVRGLAGPLIYEQY
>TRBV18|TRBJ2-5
ASSLRDRGETQY
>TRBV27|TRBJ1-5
ASSFRVRYPGEQNNQPQH
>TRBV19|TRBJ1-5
ASSTGRNQPQH
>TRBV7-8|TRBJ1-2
ASSSTRGSTGYT
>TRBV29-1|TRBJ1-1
SGRPGQNTEAF
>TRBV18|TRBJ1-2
ASSPNRGGQGYT
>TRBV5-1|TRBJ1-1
ASSLQVSNTEAF
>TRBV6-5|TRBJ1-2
ASSYSRQGNRYGYT
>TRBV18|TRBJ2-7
ASSPTRTELTYEQY
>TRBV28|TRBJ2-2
ASSGPGASWTGELF
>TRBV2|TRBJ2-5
ASGLAGALGETQY
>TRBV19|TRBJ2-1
ASNGIAGNTYNEQF
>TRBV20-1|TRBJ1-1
RSRRGSEAF
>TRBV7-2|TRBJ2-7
ASSFLTGAYEQY
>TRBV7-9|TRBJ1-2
ASSLGEGDFYGYT
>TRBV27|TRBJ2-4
ASSPRMGLGENIQY
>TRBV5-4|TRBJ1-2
ASRLGGGVDYGYT
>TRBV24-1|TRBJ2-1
ATSDFGAGGGNEQF
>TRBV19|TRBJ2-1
ASSRLAGDNEQF
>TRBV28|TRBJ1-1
ASSLQGWGTEAF
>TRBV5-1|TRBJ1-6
ASSLVGREFNSPLH
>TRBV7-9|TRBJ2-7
ASSLVSYEQY
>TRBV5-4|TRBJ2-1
ASARTSGSSYNEQF
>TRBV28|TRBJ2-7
ASSLEGTGLYEQY
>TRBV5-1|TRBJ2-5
ASSSGGAETQY
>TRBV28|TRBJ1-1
ASQQGVSTEAF
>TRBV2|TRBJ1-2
ASSEYPAAAGGYT
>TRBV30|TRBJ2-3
AWSVGVVTDTQY
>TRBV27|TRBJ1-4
ASSFGQERKLF
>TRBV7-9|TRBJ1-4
ASGPGLTNEKLF
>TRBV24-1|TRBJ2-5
ATSGGLAGGFETQY
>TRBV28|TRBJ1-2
ASLEDSFNGYT
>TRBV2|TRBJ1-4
ASSKQRGYDEKLF
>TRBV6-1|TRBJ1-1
ASRRQGENTEAF